The 23 T cell receptor beta chains presented below share a single source sample, sequenced in a study of T cell changes during pregnancy in multiple sclerosis (dated by TCRdb to 2018 to 2020). Receptor amplification or capture employed the immunoSEQ multiplex PCR assay. TCRdb carries this immuneACCESS record with in-frame sequences only. Its versions omit some clonotypes, under half of them owing to an unresolved V gene in the studies checked, with the rest unexplained. The sample includes about 20,000 clones, with roughly nine tenths observed a single time. About 7.5% of the sample comes from the top ten. Sequencing was performed on CD8+ T cells from peripheral blood mononuclear cells, taken in the second trimester of pregnancy. All receptors derive from a female donor in good health, enrolled as a control in a pregnancy study.

The V and J genes are TRBV27 and TRBJ2-1; the match to TRBD2 covers 8 bases. The CDR3 has 17 residues. After removal of 5 bases from V and 0 bases from J, the junction contained 9 bases not matched to a gene. From germline, CDR1 is MNHEY and CDR2 SMNVEV (reference sequence). The CDR3 nucleotides read TGTGCCAGCAGTCTGAGTGGCGGGGGGTTCTCCTACAATGAGCAGTTCTTC. This translates into CASSLSGGGFSYNEQFF.

This sequence joins TRBV27 and TRBJ2-1; the match to TRBD2 covers 11 bases. The CDR3 length is 14 residues. Germline V CDR1 and CDR2: MNHEY, SMNVEV (reference sequence). V dropped 7 bases and J dropped 7; count of bases not matched to a gene: 6. The CDR3 bases are TGTGCCAGCACCTTGGCTAGCGGGAGGAATGAGCAGTTCTTC. Protein product: CASTLASGRNEQFF.

The chain is built from TRBV9 and TRBJ1-6; weak D call: TRBD1 (5 bases). V gave up 1 base and J gave up 5 bases, with 13 bases separating them. CDR1 is SGDLS, CDR2 YYNGEE, per germline. The CDR3 is 16 amino acids. CDR3 sequence: CASSVTTDPNNSPLHF. CDR3 nucleotides: TGTGCCAGCAGCGTAACGACAGACCCAAATAATTCACCCCTCCACTTT.

This clone was seen more than once but under ten times. The CDR3 here is CASSVVSVTTTGELFF. CDR3 coding DNA: TGTGCCAGCAGCGTAGTTAGCGTGACTACCACCGGGGAGCTGTTTTTT. The chain combines TRBV9 with TRBJ2-2; D is perhaps TRBD2 (5 bases). The V gene lost 0 bases and the J gene lost 4 bases, with 13 bases spanning the gap. This CDR3 is 16 amino acids long. Germline CDR1 reads SGDLS; CDR2 reads YYNGEE. Supplemented by reference TRBV9 and TRBJ2-2, the full variable domain reads DSGVTQTPKHLITATGQRVTLRCSPRSGDLSVYWYQQSLDQGLQFLIQYYNGEERAKGNILERFSAQQFPDLHSELNLSSLELGDSALYFCASSVVSVTTTGELFFGEGSRLTVL.

The chain employs TRBV5-6 and TRBJ2-1; 9 bases are shared with TRBD2. The CDR3 runs to 14 residues. The V gene's germline CDR1 is SGHDT and CDR2 YYEEEE. V trimming: 5 bases; J trimming: 5 bases; junction bases outside the gene matches: 5. The CDR3 bases are TGTGCCAGCAGACCGGGACTAGCTAACAATGAGCAGTTCTTC. Protein sequence: CASRPGLANNEQFF.

By share, this clone counts as medium-sized. V gene TRBV6-1 combines with J gene TRBJ1-5, with TRBD1 matching over 8 bases. Germline trimming cut 2 bases from V and 5 bases from J; bases unmatched to any gene: 2. The germline V gene encodes CDR1 MNHNS and CDR2 SASEGT. The CDR3 has 14 amino acids. The DNA for the CDR3 is TGTGCCAGCAGTGAATGGACAGGGCATCAGCCCCAGCATTTT. Its protein is CASSEWTGHQPQHF.

The chain joins TRBV6-1 to TRBJ2-7; 7 bases match TRBD1. The ends lost 5 bases at V and 3 bases at J; junction bases unmatched: 7. This CDR3 is built from 14 residues. Germline V gene lookup returns CDR1 MNHNS and CDR2 SASEGT. The CDR3 reads CASSPTGSYYEQYF. The CDR3 nucleotides read TGTGCCAGCAGTCCGACAGGGAGCTACTACGAGCAGTACTTC.

CDR3 amino acids: CASSLTSGRSNEQFF. The CDR3 DNA reads TGCGCCAGCAGCCTGACTAGCGGGAGGAGCAATGAGCAGTTCTTC. This chain links TRBV4-1 with TRBJ2-1; 13 positions agree with TRBD2. Germline V gene data show CDR1 as MGHRA and CDR2 as YSYEKL. Losses at the gene ends were 4 bases for V and 6 bases for J; bases not matched to a gene: 3. The CDR3 is made up of 15 amino acids.

The gene calls are TRBV10-3 and TRBJ1-1; 11 bases agree with TRBD1. Per germline, CDR1 ENHRY and CDR2 SYGVKD. Trimming at V came to 10 bases and at J to 5 bases, leaving 9 bases not matched to a gene. CDR3 length: 14 amino acids. This chain's CDR3 is CATLLDRGHTEAFF. The CDR3 coding sequence is TGTGCCACCCTACTGGACAGGGGGCATACTGAAGCTTTCTTT.

The genes are TRBV5-6 and TRBJ2-1; the match to TRBD2 covers 13 bases. The CDR3 covers 18 residues. With 1 base clipped from V and 2 bases from J, the junction kept 6 bases outside the gene matches. CDR1 and CDR2 from the germline V gene are SGHDT and YYEEEE. The CDR3 region has the DNA TGTGCCAGCAGCTTGTCAGGGGGGACTAGCGGGGCCTACAATGAGCAGTTCTTC. Amino acids: CASSLSGGTSGAYNEQFF.

The chain couples TRBV6-1 to TRBJ1-4; D gene uncertain. The CDR3 totals 14 residues. Germline CDR1 reads MNHNS; CDR2 reads SASEGT. Trimming took 5 bases from V and 7 from J, leaving 14 bases between them. This CDR3 is CASSTTDTREKLFF. The CDR3 nucleotides read TGTGCCAGCAGTACCACTGACACCCGTGAAAAACTGTTTTTT.

The count of this clone is one. The chain employs TRBV15 and TRBJ1-2; TRBD1 matches 8 bases. Per the germline V gene, CDR1 is LNHNV and CDR2 is YYDKDF (reference sequence). The CDR3 runs 16 residues. J was trimmed by 6 bases and V by 5 bases; bases with no gene match: 14. CDR3 protein: CATSPQRGQGNDGYTF. DNA for the CDR3: TGTGCCACCAGCCCCCAGCGCGGACAGGGTAATGATGGCTACACCTTC. The full variable domain, completed using reference TRBV15 and TRBJ1-2, is DAMVIQNPRYQVTQFGKPVTLSCSQTLNHNVMYWYQQKSSQAPKLLFHYYDKDFNNEADTPDNFQSRRPNTSFCFLDIRSPGLGDTAMYLCATSPQRGQGNDGYTFGSGTRLTVV.

The chain has TRBV19 and TRBJ1-2, with D uncertain. Trimming removed 3 bases at V and 4 bases at J, with 9 bases between. Germline CDR1 is LNHDA and CDR2 is SQIVND (reference sequence). The CDR3 loop spans 13 amino acids. The CDR3 sequence is CASSIRESYGYTF. CDR3 nucleotide sequence: TGTGCCAGTAGTATTCGGGAGTCCTATGGCTACACCTTC.

The chain has TRBV29-1 and TRBJ1-1; D is unclear. Germline lookup yields CDR1 SQVTM and CDR2 ANQGSEA. V was trimmed by 2 bases and J by 4 bases, leaving 17 bases between them. CDR3 length: 15 residues. The CDR3 sequence is CSVEIAFPGGTEAFF. The CDR3 bases are TGCAGCGTTGAAATCGCCTTCCCCGGTGGCACTGAAGCTTTCTTT.

The chain uses TRBV19 and TRBJ1-5, with D maybe TRBD1 (6 bases). The V end was cut by 6 bases, the J end by 4 bases, with 16 bases between. The germline V gene encodes CDR1 LNHDA and CDR2 SQIVND (reference sequence). The CDR3 runs to 15 residues. In nucleotides, the CDR3 is TGTGCCAGTAGCTCACCGGGACAACCTAATCAGCCCCAGCATTTT. Amino acid sequence: CASSSPGQPNQPQHF.

The chain carries TRBV7-9 and TRBJ1-5, with 8 bases matching TRBD1. Trimming took 5 bases from V and 6 from J; bases not matched to a gene: 6. The CDR3 runs to 14 residues. The germline CDR1 and CDR2 sequences are SEHNR and FQNEAQ (reference sequence). As DNA, the CDR3 is TGTGCCAGCAGCGAGGGCAGGGGGCTTCAGCCCCAGCATTTT. Its protein product is CASSEGRGLQPQHF.

J is TRBJ2-7 and V is TRBV28; the D gene is possibly TRBD2 (5 bases). Germline assignment: CDR1 MDHEN and CDR2 SYDVKM. The V gene lost 2 bases and the J gene lost 4 bases, with 9 bases spanning the gap. This CDR3 has 13 residues. This CDR3 is CASSLRGLYEQYF. CDR3 bases: TGTGCCAGCAGTTTACGAGGGTTATACGAGCAGTACTTC.

The rearrangement joins TRBV5-7 to TRBJ2-1; tentatively, D is TRBD2 (6 bases). TRBV5-7 is identified as an open reading frame with a role that is uncertain. The CDR3 covers 12 residues. Trimming shortened V by 3 bases and J by 7 bases, and 8 bases separated the two germline ends. As DNA, the CDR3 is TGTGCCAGCAGCTGTCGGGGGAATGAGCAGTTCTTC. Its protein is CASSCRGNEQFF.

The rearrangement links TRBV11-2 to TRBJ2-3; 7 bases match TRBD2. The CDR3 length is 14 residues. Germline loops: CDR1 SGHAT, CDR2 FQNNGV. The V segment lost 6 bases and the J segment 5 bases; nucleotides outside the gene matches: 8. The CDR3 here is CASSSQAGRDTQYF. The CDR3 coding sequence is TGTGCCAGCAGTTCCCAAGCGGGGAGAGATACGCAGTATTTT.

J is TRBJ2-7 and V is TRBV27; D is possibly TRBD1 (5 bases). Trimming shortened V by 2 bases and J by 2 bases, and 7 bases separated the two germline ends. CDR1 and CDR2 (germline): MNHEY, SMNVEV (reference sequence). CDR3 length: 13 residues. The CDR3 is CASSLGHTYEQYF. Here the CDR3 DNA reads TGTGCCAGCAGTTTAGGACACACCTACGAGCAGTACTTC.

In this sample, this clone turned up once. The gene calls are TRBV28 and TRBJ1-1; 10 bases map to TRBD1. Trimming cost V 5 bases and J 8 bases; bases outside gene matches: 2. The CDR3 consists of 12 residues. Germline V gives CDR1 MDHEN, CDR2 SYDVKM. The CDR3 DNA reads TGTGCCAGCAGTCTGGACAGGGGGGAAGCTTTCTTT. Translation: CASSLDRGEAFF.

This chain uses TRBV6-5 with TRBJ1-1, with 8 bases that match TRBD1. V was clipped by 6 bases and J by 0 bases; unmatched bases: 6. Germline V gene sequence: CDR1 MNHEY, CDR2 SVGAGI. This CDR3 region has 15 residues. CDR3 protein: CASRPDRGMNTEAFF. For the CDR3, the DNA is TGTGCCAGCAGACCCGACAGGGGAATGAACACTGAAGCTTTCTTT.

The CDR3 DNA follows: TGCAGTGCTAGCCGGAGGGAGGCTTTCTTT. This sequence encodes CSASRREAFF. The gene calls are TRBV20-1 and TRBJ1-1, with D unresolved. The germline V gene has CDR1 DFQATT and CDR2 SNEGSKA (reference sequence). CDR3 length: 10 residues. Trimming cost V 3 bases and J 11 bases, with 10 bases left between them.